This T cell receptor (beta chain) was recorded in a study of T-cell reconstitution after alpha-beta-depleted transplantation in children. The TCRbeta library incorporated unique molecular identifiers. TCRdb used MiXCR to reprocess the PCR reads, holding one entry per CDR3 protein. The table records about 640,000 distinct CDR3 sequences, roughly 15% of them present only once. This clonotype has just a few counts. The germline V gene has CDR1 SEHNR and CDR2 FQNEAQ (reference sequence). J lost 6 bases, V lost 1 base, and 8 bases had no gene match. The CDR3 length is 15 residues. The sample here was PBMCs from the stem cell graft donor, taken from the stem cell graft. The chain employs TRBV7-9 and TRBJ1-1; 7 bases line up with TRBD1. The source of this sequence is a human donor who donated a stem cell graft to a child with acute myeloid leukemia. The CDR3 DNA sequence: TGTGCCAGCAGCTTAGGGAGGGGGCGCGACCCTGAAGCTTTCTTT. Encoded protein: CASSLGRGRDPEAFF.